This T cell receptor (beta chain) came from a study of blood T cell repertoires in COVID-19. The wider study: T cells, B-cell-depleted T cells, or PBMCs supplied cDNA or gDNA.

Seattle cases were enrolled at active infection and followed longitudinally. The CDR3 length is 15 residues. Germline CDR1 SGHNT, CDR2 YENEEA. The V gene end was trimmed by 8 bases and the J gene end by 7 bases; junction bases not matched to a gene: 11. Using immunoSEQ multiplex PCR, the repertoire was profiled, and TCRdb retains in-frame clones only, with some absent. Seen here are under 200,000 clones, roughly 81% observed once, and the top ten hold roughly 5.4%. The rearrangement joins TRBV11-3 to TRBJ2-1; the match to TRBD2 covers 10 bases. The sample taken for sequencing was peripheral blood. The sequence derives from a woman in her forties or fifties with COVID-19, enrolled during active disease. The DNA for the CDR3 is TGTGCCAGCGGCCATACGGGACTAGCGATGAATGAGCAGTTCTTC. Its translation is CASGHTGLAMNEQFF.